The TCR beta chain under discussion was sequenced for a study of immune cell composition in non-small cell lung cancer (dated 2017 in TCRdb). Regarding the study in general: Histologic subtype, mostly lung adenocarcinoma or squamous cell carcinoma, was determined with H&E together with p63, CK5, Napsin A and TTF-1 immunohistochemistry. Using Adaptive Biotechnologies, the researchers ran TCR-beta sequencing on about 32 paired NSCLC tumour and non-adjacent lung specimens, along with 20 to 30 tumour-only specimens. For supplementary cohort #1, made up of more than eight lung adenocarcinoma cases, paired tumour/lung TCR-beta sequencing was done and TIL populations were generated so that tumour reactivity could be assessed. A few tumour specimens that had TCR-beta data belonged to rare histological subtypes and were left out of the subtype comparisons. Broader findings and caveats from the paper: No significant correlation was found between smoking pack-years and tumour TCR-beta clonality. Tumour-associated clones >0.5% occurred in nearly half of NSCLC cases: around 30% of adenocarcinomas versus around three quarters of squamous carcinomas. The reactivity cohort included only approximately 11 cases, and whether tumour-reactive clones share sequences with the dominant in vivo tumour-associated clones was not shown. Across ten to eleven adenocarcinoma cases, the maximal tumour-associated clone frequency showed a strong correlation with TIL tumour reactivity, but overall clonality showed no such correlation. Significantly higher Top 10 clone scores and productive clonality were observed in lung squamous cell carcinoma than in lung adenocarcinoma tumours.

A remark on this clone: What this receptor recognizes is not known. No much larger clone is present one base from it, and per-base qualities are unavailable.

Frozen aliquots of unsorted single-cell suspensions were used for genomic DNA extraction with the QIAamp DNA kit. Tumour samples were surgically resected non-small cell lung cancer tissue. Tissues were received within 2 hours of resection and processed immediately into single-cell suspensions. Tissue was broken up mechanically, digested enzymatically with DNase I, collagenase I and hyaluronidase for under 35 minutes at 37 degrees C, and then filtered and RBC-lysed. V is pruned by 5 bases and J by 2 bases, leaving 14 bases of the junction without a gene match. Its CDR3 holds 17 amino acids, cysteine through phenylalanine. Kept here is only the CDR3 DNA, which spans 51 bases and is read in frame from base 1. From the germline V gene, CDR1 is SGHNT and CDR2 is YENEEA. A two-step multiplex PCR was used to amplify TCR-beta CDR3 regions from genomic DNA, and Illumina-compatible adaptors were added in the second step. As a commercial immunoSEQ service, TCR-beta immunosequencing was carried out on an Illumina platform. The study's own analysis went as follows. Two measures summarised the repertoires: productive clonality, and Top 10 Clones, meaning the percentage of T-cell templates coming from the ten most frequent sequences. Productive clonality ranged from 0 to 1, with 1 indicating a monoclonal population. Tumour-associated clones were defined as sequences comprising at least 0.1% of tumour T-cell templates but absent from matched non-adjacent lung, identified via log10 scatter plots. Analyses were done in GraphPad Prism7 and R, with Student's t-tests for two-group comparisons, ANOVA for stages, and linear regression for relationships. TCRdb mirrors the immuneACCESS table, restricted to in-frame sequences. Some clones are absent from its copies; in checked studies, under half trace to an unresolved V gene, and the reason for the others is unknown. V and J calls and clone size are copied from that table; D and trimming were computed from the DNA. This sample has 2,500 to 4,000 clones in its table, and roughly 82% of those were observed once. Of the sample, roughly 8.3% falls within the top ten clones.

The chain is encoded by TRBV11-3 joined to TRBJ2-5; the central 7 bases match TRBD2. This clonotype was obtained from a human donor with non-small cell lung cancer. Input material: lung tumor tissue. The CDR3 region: CASSHARAGVGQETQYF. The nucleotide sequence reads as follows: TGTGCCAGCAGCCATGCTCGGGCGGGAGTAGGGCAAGAGACCCAGTACTTC.